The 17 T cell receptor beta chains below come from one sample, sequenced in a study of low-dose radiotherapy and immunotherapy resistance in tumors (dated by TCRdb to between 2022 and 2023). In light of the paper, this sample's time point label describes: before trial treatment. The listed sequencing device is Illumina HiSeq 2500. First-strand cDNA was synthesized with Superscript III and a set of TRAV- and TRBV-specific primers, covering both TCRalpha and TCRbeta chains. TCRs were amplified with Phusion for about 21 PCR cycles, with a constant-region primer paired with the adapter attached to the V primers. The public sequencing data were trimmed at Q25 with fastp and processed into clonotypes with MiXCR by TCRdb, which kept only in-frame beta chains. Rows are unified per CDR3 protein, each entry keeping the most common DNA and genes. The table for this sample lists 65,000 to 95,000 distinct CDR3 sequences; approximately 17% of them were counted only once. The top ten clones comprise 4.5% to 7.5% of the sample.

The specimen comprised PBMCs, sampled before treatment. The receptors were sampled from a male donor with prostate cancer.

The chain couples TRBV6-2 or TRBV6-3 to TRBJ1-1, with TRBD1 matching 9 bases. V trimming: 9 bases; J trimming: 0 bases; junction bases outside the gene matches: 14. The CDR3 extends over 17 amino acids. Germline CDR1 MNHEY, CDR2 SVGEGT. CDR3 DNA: TGTGCCAGTCGGCCCCGGGACAGGGTACTTATGAACACTGAAGCTTTCTTT. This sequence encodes CASRPRDRVLMNTEAFF.

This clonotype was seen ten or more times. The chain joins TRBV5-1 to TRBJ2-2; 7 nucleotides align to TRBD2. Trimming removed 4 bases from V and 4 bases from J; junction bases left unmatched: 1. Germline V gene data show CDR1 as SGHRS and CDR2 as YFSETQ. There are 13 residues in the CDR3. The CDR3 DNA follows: TGCGCCAGCAGCCCTAGCGGCACCGGGGAGCTGTTTTTT. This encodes CASSPSGTGELFF.

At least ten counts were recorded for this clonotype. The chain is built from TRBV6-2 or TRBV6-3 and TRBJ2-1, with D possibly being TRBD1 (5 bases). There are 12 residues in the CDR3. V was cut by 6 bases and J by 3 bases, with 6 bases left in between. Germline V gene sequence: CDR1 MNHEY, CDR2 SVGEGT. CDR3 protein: CASSDSYNEQFF. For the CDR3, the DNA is TGTGCCAGCAGCGACAGCTACAATGAGCAGTTCTTC.

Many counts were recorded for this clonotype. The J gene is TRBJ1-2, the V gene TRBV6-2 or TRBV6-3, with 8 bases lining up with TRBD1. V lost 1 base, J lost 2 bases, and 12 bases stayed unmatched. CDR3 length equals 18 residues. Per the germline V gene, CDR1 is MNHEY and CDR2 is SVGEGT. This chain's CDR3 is CASSYFRDRRRQNYGYTF. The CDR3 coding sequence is TGTGCCAGCAGTTACTTCCGGGACAGGCGACGTCAAAACTATGGCTACACCTTC.

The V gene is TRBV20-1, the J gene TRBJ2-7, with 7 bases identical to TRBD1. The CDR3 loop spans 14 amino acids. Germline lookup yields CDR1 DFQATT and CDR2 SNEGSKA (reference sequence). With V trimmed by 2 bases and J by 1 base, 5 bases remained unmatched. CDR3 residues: CSARSRQGSYEQYF. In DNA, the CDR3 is TGCAGTGCTAGAAGTAGACAGGGATCCTACGAGCAGTACTTC.

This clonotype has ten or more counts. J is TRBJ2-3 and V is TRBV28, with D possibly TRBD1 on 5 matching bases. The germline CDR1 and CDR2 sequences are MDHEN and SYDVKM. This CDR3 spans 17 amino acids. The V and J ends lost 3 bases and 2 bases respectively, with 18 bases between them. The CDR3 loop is CASSFPPRQRSTDTQYF. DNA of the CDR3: TGTGCCAGCAGTTTTCCCCCGAGACAGAGATCCACAGATACGCAGTATTTT.

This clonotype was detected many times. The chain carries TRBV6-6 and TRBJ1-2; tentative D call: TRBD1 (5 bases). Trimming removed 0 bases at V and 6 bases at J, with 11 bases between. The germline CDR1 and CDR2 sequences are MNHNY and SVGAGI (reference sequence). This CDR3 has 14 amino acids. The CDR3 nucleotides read TGTGCCAGCAGTTACTCCCACACCAGGGATGGCTACACCTTC. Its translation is CASSYSHTRDGYTF.

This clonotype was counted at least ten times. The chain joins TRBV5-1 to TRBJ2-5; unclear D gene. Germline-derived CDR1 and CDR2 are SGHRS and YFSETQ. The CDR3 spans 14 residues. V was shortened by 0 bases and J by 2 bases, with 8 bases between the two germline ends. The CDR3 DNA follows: TGCGCCAGCAGCTTGGTGGCAATTCAAGAGACCCAGTACTTC. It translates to CASSLVAIQETQYF.

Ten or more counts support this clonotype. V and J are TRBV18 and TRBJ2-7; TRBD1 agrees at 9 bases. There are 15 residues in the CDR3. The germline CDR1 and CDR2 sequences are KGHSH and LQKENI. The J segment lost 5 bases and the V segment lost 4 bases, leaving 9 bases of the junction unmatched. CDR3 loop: CASSQPGTGTDEQYF. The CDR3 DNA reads TGTGCCAGCTCACAACCAGGGACAGGGACCGACGAGCAGTACTTC.

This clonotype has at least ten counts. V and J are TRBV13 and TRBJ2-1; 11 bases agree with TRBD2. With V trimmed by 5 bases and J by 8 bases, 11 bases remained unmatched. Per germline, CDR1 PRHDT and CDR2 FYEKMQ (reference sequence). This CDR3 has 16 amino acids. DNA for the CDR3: TGTGCCAGCAGCCAGGCCCTAGCGGGAGGTGAAGATGAGCAGTTCTTC. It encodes CASSQALAGGEDEQFF. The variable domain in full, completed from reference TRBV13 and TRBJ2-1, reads AAGVIQSPRHLIKEKRETATLKCYPIPRHDTVYWYQQGPGQDPQFLISFYEKMQSDKGSIPDRFSAQQFSDYHSELNMSSLELGDSALYFCASSQALAGGEDEQFFGPGTRLTVL.

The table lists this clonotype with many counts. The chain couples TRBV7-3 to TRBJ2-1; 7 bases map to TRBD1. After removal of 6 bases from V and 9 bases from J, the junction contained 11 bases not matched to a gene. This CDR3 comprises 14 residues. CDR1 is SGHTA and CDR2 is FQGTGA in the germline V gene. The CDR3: CASSRMTGFAEQFF. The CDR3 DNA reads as TGTGCCAGCAGTCGTATGACAGGGTTTGCTGAGCAGTTCTTC.

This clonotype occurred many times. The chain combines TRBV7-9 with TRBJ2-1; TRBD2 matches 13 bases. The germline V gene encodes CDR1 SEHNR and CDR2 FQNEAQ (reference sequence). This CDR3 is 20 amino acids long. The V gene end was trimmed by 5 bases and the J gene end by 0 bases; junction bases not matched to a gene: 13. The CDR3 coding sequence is TGTGCCAGCAGCGCGGACCCGGGACTAGCGGGACCAAGCTCCTACAATGAGCAGTTCTTC. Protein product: CASSADPGLAGPSSYNEQFF.

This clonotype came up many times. The DNA for the CDR3 is TGTGCCAGCAGCCAGGGGACTGAAGCTTTCTTT. This encodes CASSQGTEAFF. The V and J genes are TRBV6-2 or TRBV6-3 and TRBJ1-1, with a weak D call TRBD1 (6 bases). V lost 6 bases to trimming and J lost 5 bases, with 7 bases between them. The CDR3 is made up of 11 amino acids. Germline V gene data show CDR1 as MNHEY and CDR2 as SVGEGT.

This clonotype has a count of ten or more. The CDR3 coding sequence is TGTGCCAGCAGTTACGTCGGGGGGCGAAGCGAGCAGTACTTC. It encodes CASSYVGGRSEQYF. This chain connects TRBV6-2 or TRBV6-3 to TRBJ2-7; D possibly corresponds to TRBD2 (7 bases). Germline loops: CDR1 MNHEY, CDR2 SVGEGT. V was trimmed by 2 bases and J by 6 bases, leaving 14 bases between them. The CDR3 extends over 14 amino acids.

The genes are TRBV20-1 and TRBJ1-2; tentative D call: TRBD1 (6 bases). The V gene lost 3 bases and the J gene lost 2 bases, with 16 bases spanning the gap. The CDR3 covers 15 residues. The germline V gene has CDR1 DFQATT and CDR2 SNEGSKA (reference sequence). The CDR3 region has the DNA TGCAGTGCTAGGCTCCCCCTCAGGGGAAACTATGGCTACACCTTC. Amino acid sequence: CSARLPLRGNYGYTF.

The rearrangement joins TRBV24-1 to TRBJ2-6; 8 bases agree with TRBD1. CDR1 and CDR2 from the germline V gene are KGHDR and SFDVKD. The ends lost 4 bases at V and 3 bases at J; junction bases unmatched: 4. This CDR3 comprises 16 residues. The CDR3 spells CATSERTGIGANVLTF. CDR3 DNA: TGTGCCACCAGTGAGAGGACAGGGATTGGGGCCAACGTCCTGACTTTC.

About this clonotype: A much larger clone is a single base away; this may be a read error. The CDR3 here is CASSPPAGENYEQFF. The CDR3 DNA is TGTGCCAGCAGCCCCCCCGCCGGGGAGAACTACGAGCAGTTCTTC. V and J are TRBV7-9 and TRBJ2-1; D is perhaps TRBD2 (5 bases). Germline V gene data show CDR1 as SEHNR and CDR2 as FQNEAQ (reference sequence). The CDR3 contains 15 residues. V shed 5 bases and J shed 10 bases, with 21 bases lying between them.